This TCR beta chain was observed in a study of blood T cell repertoires in COVID-19. In the study overall: Sources were T cells, B-cell-depleted T cells, or PBMCs; the material itself was cDNA or gDNA.

Under the authors' procedure: Quantification of nucleated cells was approximated via reference gene primer amplification. Sequencing used immunoSEQ multiplex PCR; TCRdb keeps in-frame clones, though not all of them. The V and J calls and clone size come from that table; D and trimming were worked out from the DNA. The sample records roughly 280,000 clones, around nine tenths being singletons. The ends were cut back, 4 bases at V and 0 bases at J, with 12 bases in the middle. CDR3 length: 15 amino acids. The V gene's germline CDR1 is MGHRA and CDR2 YSYEKL. V usage is TRBV4-1 and J usage is TRBJ1-2; D may be TRBD1 (6 bases). The sequence was obtained from a woman aged 55-69 years with COVID-19, enrolled during active disease. Material: peripheral blood. In DNA, the CDR3 is TGCGCCAGCAGCCCTCGACAGGAGCCTAACTATGGCTACACCTTC. Encoded protein: CASSPRQEPNYGYTF.